These 32 T cell receptor beta chains came from one sample sequenced in a study of cytomegalovirus exposure and HLA in healthy donors. A multiplex PCR was run with 60 Vbeta primers and 13 Jbeta primers. Measured with immunoSEQ multiplex PCR; TCRdb has only the in-frame clones, and not every one. This table has about 73,000 clones, roughly 70% appearing once. The specimen was PBMCs. These receptor sequences come from a man aged 65 to 85 in good health and CMV-seronegative.

V gene TRBV5-1 combines with J gene TRBJ2-7; 11 nucleotides match TRBD2. Germline V gives CDR1 SGHRS, CDR2 YFSETQ. CDR3 length: 19 amino acids. V lost 6 bases and J lost 0; bases outside the gene matches: 17. The CDR3: CASKTPLAGGRGPSYEQYF. In DNA, the CDR3 is TGCGCCAGCAAAACACCCCTAGCGGGGGGCAGGGGACCCTCCTACGAGCAGTACTTC.

This chain links TRBV7-9 with TRBJ2-1; the D gene is possibly TRBD2 (6 bases). V was pared by 0 bases and J by 10 bases, with 19 bases between. This CDR3 spans 16 amino acids. Per germline, CDR1 SEHNR and CDR2 FQNEAQ (reference sequence). CDR3 DNA sequence: TGTGCCAGCAGCTTAGCGCTGCGGGATAGCGTAGGAGAGCAGTTCTTC. It specifies CASSLALRDSVGEQFF.

V usage is TRBV18 and J usage is TRBJ1-2; 10 bases agree with TRBD1. Germline CDR1 reads KGHSH; CDR2 reads LQKENI. CDR3 length equals 17 residues. Trimming removed 1 base from V and 4 bases from J; junction bases left unmatched: 9. In DNA form, the CDR3 reads TGTGCCAGCTCACCACTCGGACAGGGGGTTGAGACCTATGGCTACACCTTC. Translated, it gives CASSPLGQGVETYGYTF. Using reference TRBV18 and TRBJ1-2 for the parts outside the CDR3, the full variable domain is NAGVMQNPRHLVRRRGQEARLRCSPMKGHSHVYWYRQLPEEGLKFMVYLQKENIIDESGMPKERFSAEFPKEGPSILRIQQVVRGDSAAYFCASSPLGQGVETYGYTFGSGTRLTVV.

This clone was found once. The chain couples TRBV7-9 to TRBJ2-7, with 9 bases lining up with TRBD2. The CDR3 extends over 16 amino acids. CDR1 is SEHNR and CDR2 is FQNEAQ in the germline V gene (reference sequence). Trimming at V came to 0 bases and at J to 2 bases, leaving 5 bases not matched to a gene. This chain's CDR3 is CASSLAAGGSTYEQYF. DNA of the CDR3: TGTGCCAGCAGCTTAGCGGCGGGGGGGTCCACCTACGAGCAGTACTTC.

This clone has more than one count but fewer than ten. This chain joins TRBV4-3 and TRBJ2-2; unclear D gene. The germline V and J ends were trimmed by 3 bases and 10 bases, with 15 bases remaining between them. The CDR3 has 14 residues. Germline V CDR1 and CDR2: LGHNA, YSLEER. CDR3 protein: CASSQTLETTELFF. The CDR3 nucleotides are TGCGCCAGCAGCCAGACCCTGGAGACGACGGAGCTGTTTTTT.

This sequence joins TRBV5-1 and TRBJ2-5; 9 bases are a match to TRBD1. Germline V CDR1 and CDR2: SGHRS, YFSETQ. The CDR3 has 17 amino acids. V lost 4 bases, J lost 1 base, and 11 bases stayed unmatched. The CDR3 spells CASSPEPGQGLQETQYF. CDR3 coding DNA: TGCGCCAGCAGCCCTGAACCGGGACAGGGACTCCAAGAGACCCAGTACTTC.

This sequence joins TRBV5-6 and TRBJ1-3, with TRBD1 as a possible D gene (6 bases). The germline V gene encodes CDR1 SGHDT and CDR2 YYEEEE. V gave up 0 bases and J gave up 4 bases, with 8 bases separating them. The length of the CDR3 is 14 residues. The CDR3 loop reads CASSLVQGGNTIYF. The CDR3 DNA reads TGTGCCAGCAGCTTGGTACAGGGAGGAAACACCATATATTTT. Together with reference TRBV5-6 and TRBJ1-3, the CDR3 gives the full variable domain: DAGVTQSPTHLIKTRGQQVTLRCSPKSGHDTVSWYQQALGQGPQFIFQYYEEEERQRGNFPDRFSGHQFPNYSSELNVNALLLGDSALYLCASSLVQGGNTIYFGEGSWLTVV.

The CDR3 bases are TGTGCCATCAGTGAGCGGACAGTAGGAGCCTATGGCTACACCTTC. Translating it yields CAISERTVGAYGYTF. This sequence joins TRBV10-3 and TRBJ1-2, with D perhaps TRBD1 (6 bases). Trimming removed 2 bases at V and 4 bases at J, with 14 bases between. This CDR3 has 15 residues. The V gene's germline CDR1 is ENHRY and CDR2 SYGVKD.

This clone was seen only a few times. V usage is TRBV2 and J usage is TRBJ2-6, with 12 bases lining up with TRBD2. V gave up 6 bases and J gave up 0 bases; unmatched junction bases: 0. This CDR3 comprises 16 residues. In germline, CDR1 is SNHLY, CDR2 FYNNEI. CDR3 sequence: CASRTSGGSGANVLTF. The CDR3 bases are TGTGCCAGCAGGACTAGCGGGGGCTCTGGGGCCAACGTCCTGACTTTC.

V usage is TRBV7-2 and J usage is TRBJ1-1; 7 nucleotides agree with TRBD1. The CDR3 contains 15 residues. Germline trimming cut 2 bases from V and 4 bases from J; bases unmatched to any gene: 7. CDR1 is SGHTA, CDR2 FQGNSA, per germline. For the CDR3, the DNA is TGTGCCAGCAGCTTACAGGGGGTTTTGGGCACTGAAGCTTTCTTT. It encodes CASSLQGVLGTEAFF.

The gene calls are TRBV18 and TRBJ1-1; the match to TRBD1 covers 8 bases. Germline CDR1 and CDR2: KGHSH and LQKENI. V was pared by 0 bases and J by 4 bases, with 10 bases of the junction left unmatched. CDR3 length equals 17 residues. CDR3: CASSPPNRGAGVTEAFF. As DNA, the CDR3 is TGTGCCAGCTCACCACCGAACAGGGGGGCAGGCGTCACTGAAGCTTTCTTT.

The chain employs TRBV27 and TRBJ2-6; TRBD2 is a possible D gene (5 bases). The CDR3 spans 15 residues. Germline V gene data show CDR1 as MNHEY and CDR2 as SMNVEV (reference sequence). The ends were cut back, 7 bases at V and 2 bases at J, with 12 bases in the middle. CDR3 coding DNA: TGTGCCAGCACCCCCCTCGGGGCTGGGGCCAACGTCCTGACTTTC. It yields the protein CASTPLGAGANVLTF.

This rearrangement joins TRBV7-2 to TRBJ2-7, with a possible D match to TRBD1 (5 bases). V was shortened by 1 base and J by 3 bases, with 13 bases between the two germline ends. This CDR3 has 15 residues. Germline CDR1 reads SGHTA; CDR2 reads FQGNSA. CDR3 region: CASSLEAGLFYEQYF. The CDR3, as DNA: TGTGCCAGCAGCTTAGAGGCAGGGCTGTTCTACGAGCAGTACTTC.

This chain connects TRBV6-4 to TRBJ1-2, with 8 bases identical to TRBD1. CDR1 is MRHNA and CDR2 is SNTAGT in the germline V gene. Trimming cost V 3 bases and J 8 bases; bases outside gene matches: 11. The CDR3 is made up of 15 amino acids. The CDR3 spells CASSEQGQAQSGYTF. In DNA form, the CDR3 reads TGTGCCAGCAGTGAACAGGGACAGGCCCAGTCAGGCTACACCTTC.

The chain couples TRBV10-2 to TRBJ2-5, with TRBD1 as a possible D gene (6 bases). The end of the DNA is better explained by TRBJ2-7, so the J call may be wrong. Germline values: CDR1 WSHSY, CDR2 SAAADI. CDR3 length: 13 residues. CDR3 nucleotides: TGCGCCAGCAGTGAGGACAGGCGTTACGAGCAGTACTTC. This encodes CASSEDRRYEQYF.

In its sample, this clone was seen once. V is TRBV11-2 and J is TRBJ1-3; possibly TRBD1 for D (6 bases). V was trimmed by 5 bases and J by 8 bases, leaving 16 bases between them. The length of the CDR3 is 14 residues. Germline lookup yields CDR1 SGHAT and CDR2 FQNNGV. The CDR3 DNA is TGTGCCAGCAGCCTACAGGGAGGGTTCGACACCATATATTTT. It specifies CASSLQGGFDTIYF.

The chain has TRBV15 and TRBJ2-7, with 10 bases aligning to TRBD2. The junction had 7 bases not matched to a gene; V was cut back by 3 bases and J by 2 bases. Germline loops: CDR1 LNHNV, CDR2 YYDKDF (reference sequence). This CDR3 contains 16 residues. In DNA, the CDR3 is TGTGCCACCAGCAGCGGGGGGCTAGCGGGAGCCTACGAGCAGTACTTC. The encoded protein is CATSSGGLAGAYEQYF.

The chain carries TRBV30 and TRBJ1-1; D unclear. The germline CDR1 and CDR2 sequences are GTSNPN and SVGIG (reference sequence). The CDR3 sequence is 16 residues long. Trimming removed 0 bases from V and 3 bases from J, with 17 bases in between. Written as DNA, the CDR3 is TGTGCCTGGAGTGTACCGAGGTTCGCGCGGGACACTGAAGCTTTCTTT. Encoded protein: CAWSVPRFARDTEAFF.

This chain joins TRBV30 and TRBJ1-6, with TRBD1 matching 8 bases. V trimming: 8 bases; J trimming: 7 bases; junction bases outside the gene matches: 19. Germline loops: CDR1 GTSNPN, CDR2 SVGIG (reference sequence). This CDR3 is 17 amino acids long. The CDR3 DNA sequence: TGTGCCGCAACAGGTGCTTACGACAGGGGCGCGAATTCACCCCTCCACTTT. It specifies CAATGAYDRGANSPLHF. Complete variable domain (other parts from reference TRBV30 and TRBJ1-6): SQTIHQWPATLVQPVGSPLSLECTVEGTSNPNLYWYRQAAGRGLQLLFYSVGIGQISSEVPQNLSASRPQDRQFILSSKKLLLSDSGFYLCAATGAYDRGANSPLHFGNGTRLTVT.

This chain uses TRBV30 with TRBJ1-4; 9 nucleotides match TRBD1. The CDR3 contains 18 residues. CDR1 is GTSNPN, CDR2 SVGIG, per germline (reference sequence). V shed 2 bases, J shed 2 bases, and the junction held 12 bases outside the gene matches. CDR3 sequence: CAWSPGTGLGGTNEKLFF. CDR3 nucleotide sequence: TGTGCCTGGAGTCCCGGGACAGGGCTTGGGGGTACTAATGAAAAACTGTTTTTT.

This chain uses TRBV7-8 with TRBJ2-7; 9 bases are shared with TRBD1. The CDR3 runs 13 residues. V dropped 1 base and J dropped 6; count of bases not matched to a gene: 1. The V gene's germline CDR1 is SGHVS and CDR2 FQNEAQ. The chain's CDR3 is CASSLDRGREQYF. The CDR3, as DNA: TGTGCCAGCAGCTTAGACAGGGGGCGCGAGCAGTACTTC.

This chain connects TRBV5-1 to TRBJ2-1; perhaps TRBD1 as D (5 bases). V was shortened by 2 bases and J by 4 bases, with 7 bases between the two germline ends. Germline CDR1 SGHRS, CDR2 YFSETQ. This CDR3 comprises 13 residues. The CDR3 region is CASSFGQYNEQFF. CDR3 nucleotides: TGCGCCAGCAGCTTCGGACAATACAATGAGCAGTTCTTC.

This CDR3 is CASSLARGDSPLHF. In DNA form, the CDR3 reads TGTGCCAGCAGCTTAGCCAGGGGCGACTCACCCCTCCACTTT. The chain has TRBV7-2 and TRBJ1-6, with D perhaps matching TRBD1 (6 bases). Trimming cost V 0 bases and J 10 bases, with 10 bases left between them. The CDR3 contains 14 residues. Per the germline V gene, CDR1 is SGHTA and CDR2 is FQGNSA.

The chain recombines TRBV18 with TRBJ2-1; D gene ambiguous. Trimming shortened V by 1 base and J by 1 base, and 11 bases separated the two germline ends. The germline V gene encodes CDR1 KGHSH and CDR2 LQKENI. The CDR3 runs 16 residues. CDR3 residues: CASSPRVGDSYNEQFF. CDR3 nucleotides: TGTGCCAGCTCACCACGTGTTGGAGATTCCTACAATGAGCAGTTCTTC.

The chain joins TRBV27 to TRBJ1-1, with a tentative D call TRBD1 (6 bases). The CDR3 has 14 residues. The V and J ends lost 5 bases and 0 bases respectively, with 10 bases between them. Germline values: CDR1 MNHEY, CDR2 SMNVEV (reference sequence). The CDR3 DNA follows: TGTGCCAGCAGTCCTAGGGGGATGAACACTGAAGCTTTCTTT. As protein: CASSPRGMNTEAFF.

The V gene is TRBV30, the J gene TRBJ2-5; no definite D call. Trimming cost V 1 base and J 1 base, with 10 bases left between them. CDR1 and CDR2 (germline): GTSNPN, SVGIG (reference sequence). The CDR3 loop spans 14 amino acids. CDR3 residues: CAWSGTTIQETQYF. The DNA for the CDR3 is TGTGCCTGGAGTGGAACTACTATCCAAGAGACCCAGTACTTC.

CDR3 nucleotides: TGTGCCAGCAGCCAAGACTTAGCGGATACGCAGTATTTT. It yields the protein CASSQDLADTQYF. This sequence joins TRBV16 and TRBJ2-3; perhaps TRBD2 as D (5 bases). The CDR3 covers 13 residues. The V and J ends lost 2 bases and 6 bases respectively, with 9 bases between them. Germline CDR1 and CDR2: KGHSY and FQNENV. The full variable domain, rest sourced from reference TRBV16 and TRBJ2-3, is GEEVAQTPKHLVRGEGQKAKLYCAPIKGHSYVFWYQQVLKNEFKFLISFQNENVFDETGMPKERFSAKCLPNSPCSLEIQATKLEDSAVYFCASSQDLADTQYFGPGTRLTVL.

The chain links TRBV19 to TRBJ1-1; weak D call: TRBD1 (5 bases). V lost 3 bases, J lost 4 bases, and 12 bases lay in between. CDR3 length: 14 amino acids. Per the germline V gene, CDR1 is LNHDA and CDR2 is SQIVND (reference sequence). The CDR3 region has the DNA TGTGCCAGTAGTATGGATAGGGGTATCACTGAAGCTTTCTTT. Translating it yields CASSMDRGITEAFF.

The chain is built from TRBV29-1 and TRBJ2-3, with 15 bases fitting TRBD2. There are 19 residues in the CDR3. With V trimmed by 8 bases and J by 1 base, 16 bases remained unmatched. Germline loops: CDR1 SQVTM, CDR2 ANQGSEA. Here the CDR3 DNA reads TGCAGCATGGAATGGTGGACTAGCGGGGGGGCGGTAGGCACAGATACGCAGTATTTT. As protein: CSMEWWTSGGAVGTDTQYF.

The chain joins TRBV14 to TRBJ2-7, with no clear D. CDR3 length: 17 amino acids. Germline CDR1 reads SGHDN; CDR2 reads FVKESK. Between the trimmed V and J ends, which lost 2 bases and 3 bases, there was a span of 20 bases. The CDR3 loop reads CASSQSNILGRDYEQYF. In nucleotides, the CDR3 is TGTGCCAGCAGCCAATCGAATATCCTAGGCCGCGACTACGAGCAGTACTTC. Filled out from reference TRBV14 and TRBJ2-7, the complete variable domain reads EAGVTQFPSHSVIEKGQTVTLRCDPISGHDNLYWYRRVMGKEIKFLLHFVKESKQDESGMPNNRFLAERTGGTYSTLKVQPAELEDSGVYFCASSQSNILGRDYEQYFGPGTRLTVT.

The sample holds one count of this clone. The genes are TRBV19 and TRBJ1-3; D might be TRBD1 (5 bases). The CDR3 is made up of 16 amino acids. V was clipped by 5 bases and J by 0 bases, with 14 bases between them. CDR1 is LNHDA and CDR2 is SQIVND in the germline V gene (reference sequence). CDR3 nucleotide sequence: TGTGCCAGTAGTGTGCAGGGACTGATCTCTGGAAACACCATATATTTT. Encoded protein: CASSVQGLISGNTIYF.

The chain has TRBV19 and TRBJ1-1; D remains unclear. Deletions cut 6 bases from V and 3 bases from J, with 8 bases between. The CDR3 spans 12 residues. CDR1 is LNHDA, CDR2 SQIVND, per germline (reference sequence). In nucleotides, the CDR3 is TGTGCCAGTAGGATCGGGGACACTGAAGCTTTCTTT. This translates into CASRIGDTEAFF.